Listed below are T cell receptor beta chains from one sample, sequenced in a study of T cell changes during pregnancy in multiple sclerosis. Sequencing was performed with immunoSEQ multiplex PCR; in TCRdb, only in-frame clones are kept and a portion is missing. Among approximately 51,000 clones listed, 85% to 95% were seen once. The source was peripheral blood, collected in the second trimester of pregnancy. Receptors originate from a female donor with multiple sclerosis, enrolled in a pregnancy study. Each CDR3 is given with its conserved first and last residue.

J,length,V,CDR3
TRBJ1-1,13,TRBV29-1,CSVQTGEGTEAFF
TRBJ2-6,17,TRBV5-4,CASVRVPGSSGANVLTF
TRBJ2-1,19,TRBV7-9,CASSPYGSGSLSRSNEQFF
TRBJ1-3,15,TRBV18,CASSPQGISGNTIYF
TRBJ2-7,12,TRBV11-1,CASSSLRVEQYF
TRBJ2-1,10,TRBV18,CASSPVEQFF
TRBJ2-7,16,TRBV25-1,CASSENLASSAYEQYF
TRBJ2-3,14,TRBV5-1,CASSFIKSEVEQYF
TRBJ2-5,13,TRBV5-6,CASTGTDQETQYF
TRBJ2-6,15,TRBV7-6,CASSKPGSGANVLTF
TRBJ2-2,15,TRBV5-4,CASSPGQVNTGELFF
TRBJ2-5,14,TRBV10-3,CAISDLTGGETQYF
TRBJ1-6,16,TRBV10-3,CAISESRVTYVSPLHF
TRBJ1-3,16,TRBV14,CASSQDWLHPGNTIYF
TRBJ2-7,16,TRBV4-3,CASSQGLAGVSYEQYF
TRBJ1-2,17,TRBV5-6,CASSLGLRRASNYGYTF
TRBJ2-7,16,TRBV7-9,CASSLAPGTGTYEQYF
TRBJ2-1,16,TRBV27,CASSLRWPNTYNEQFF
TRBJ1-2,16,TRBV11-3,CASSLGGQGATYGYTF
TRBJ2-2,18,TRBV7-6,CASSLLHAGDLGTGELFF
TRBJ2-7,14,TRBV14,CASSPNGNHYEQYF
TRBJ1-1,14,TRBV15,CATSERWSNTEAFF
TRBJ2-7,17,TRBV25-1,CASSPIGERMEPYEQYF
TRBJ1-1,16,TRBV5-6,CASSRTPGQGGTEAFF
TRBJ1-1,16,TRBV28,CASNLPGTGVSAKAFF
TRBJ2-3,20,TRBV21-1,CASSKAGSGTKQRRTDTQYF
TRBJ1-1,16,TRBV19,CASSILTRVGNTEAFF
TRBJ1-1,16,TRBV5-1,CASSSLSGTANTEAFF
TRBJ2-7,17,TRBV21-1,CASSNCPSGTDLYEQYF
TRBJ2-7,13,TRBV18,CASSKDREYEQYF
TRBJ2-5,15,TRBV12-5,CASGPGEGHAWTQYF
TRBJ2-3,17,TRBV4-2,CASSQDREAGGLDTQYF
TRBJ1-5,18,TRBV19,CASSSPGQPVPSNQPQHF
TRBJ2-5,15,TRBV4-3,CASSQGTSGQETQYF
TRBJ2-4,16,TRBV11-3,CASSAPRQGSKNIQYF
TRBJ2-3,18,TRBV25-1,CASSERYSGRPKADTQYF
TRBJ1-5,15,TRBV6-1,CASSEGTGESQPQHF
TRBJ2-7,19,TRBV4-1,CASSQEITSGRPDSYEQYF
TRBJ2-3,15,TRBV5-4,CASSLTTGGTDTQYF
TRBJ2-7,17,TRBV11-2,CASSLVAGKALWGEQYF
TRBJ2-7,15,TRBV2,CASSEEAGGSYEQYF
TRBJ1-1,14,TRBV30,CAWSTGQGATEAFF
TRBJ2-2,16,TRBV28,CASSRYTRQGAEELFF
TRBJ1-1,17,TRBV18,CASSPLGQGVTNTEAFF
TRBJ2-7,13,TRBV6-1,CASSRDGGYEQYF
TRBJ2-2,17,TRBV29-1,CSVARASGSANTGELFF